These T cell receptor beta chains were read from a single sample in a study of T cell responses to AZD1222 COVID-19 vaccine. The assay was immunoSEQ multiplex PCR, and TCRdb's table has in-frame clones only and misses some. The data show roughly 180,000 clones, 90% to 95% seen once. Sequenced material: peripheral blood, taken 28 days after the second dose of the MenACWY control vaccine. These receptors all stem from an adult who received the MenACWY meningococcal vaccine as a control. CDR3s include the opening cysteine and the closing phenylalanine or tryptophan. The D gene is left open where the match is weak. Clone size, where shown, is once, few, many, or a class for clones that have expanded.

TRBV30	TRBJ1-6	-	-	TGTGCCTGGAGTGTAGGGGATAATTCACCCCTCCACTTT	CAWSVGDNSPLHF
TRBV7-9	TRBJ1-1	-	-	TGTGCCAGCCTCAAGGTCGTAGAAGCTTTCTTT	CASLKVVEAFF
TRBV6-5	TRBJ2-7	-	-	TGTGCCAGCAGATCTGCCCCGGACACTTACGAGCAGTACTTC	CASRSAPDTYEQYF
TRBV4-1	TRBJ1-5	-	-	TGCGCCAGCAGCCAAGACGGGGGGCAGGTTGGCAATCAGCCCCAGCATTTT	CASSQDGGQVGNQPQHF
TRBV2	TRBJ1-2	-	-	TGTGCCAGCACTACCCAGGGAGGGAGCTATGGCTACACCTTC	CASTTQGGSYGYTF
TRBV7-2	TRBJ2-3	-	-	TGTGCCAGCAGCTTTGCGTCTAGCACGACAGATACGCAGTATTTT	CASSFASSTTDTQYF
TRBV20-1	TRBJ1-2	-	-	TGCAGTGCGAAACTTGGACTGGAAATATCCTTC	CSAKLGLEISF
TRBV5-5	TRBJ1-6	-	-	TGTGCCAGCAGCCGTTCGACAGCACAGAATTCACCCCTCCACTTT	CASSRSTAQNSPLHF
TRBV6-1	TRBJ1-6	-	once	TGTGCCAGCAGTGATGGCAGCTATAATTCACCCCTCCACTTT	CASSDGSYNSPLHF
TRBV28	TRBJ1-4	TRBD1	once	TGTGCCAGCAGTTTACGCAGGACAGGGTATCGCAAGAATGAAAAACTGTTTTTT	CASSLRRTGYRKNEKLFF
TRBV6-6	TRBJ1-2	TRBD1	-	TGTGCCAGCAGTCCAGACCTACAGGGGATTCCCTATGGCTACACCTTC	CASSPDLQGIPYGYTF
TRBV30	TRBJ2-3	TRBD1	once	TGTGCCTGGAGCCGGGACAGGAACACAGATACGCAGTATTTT	CAWSRDRNTDTQYF
TRBV19	TRBJ1-2	TRBD1	-	TGTGCCAGTGGGACAGCCAACTATGGCTACACCTTC	CASGTANYGYTF
TRBV2	TRBJ1-5	-	once	TGTGCCAGCAGGAGGGGGACTGGGAGCAATCAGCCCCAGCATTTT	CASRRGTGSNQPQHF
TRBV28	TRBJ1-1	-	-	TGTGCCAGCAGTCCCGTAATGAACACTGAAGCTTTCTTT	CASSPVMNTEAFF
TRBV18	TRBJ1-2	TRBD1	-	TGTGCCAGCTCCTCCGGGACAGGGGATTATGGCTACACCTTC	CASSSGTGDYGYTF
TRBV12-3/TRBV12-4	TRBJ1-3	-	-	TGTGCCAGCAGTTTGTTTGGCGGAAACACCATATATTTT	CASSLFGGNTIYF
TRBV30	TRBJ2-7	TRBD1	-	TGTGCCTGGAGTGCCCCGGGACAGGGTTACGAGCAGTACTTC	CAWSAPGQGYEQYF
TRBV7-2	TRBJ1-6	-	-	TGTGCCAGCAGCTTAGCGCCTGCTTTGAGTTCACCCCTCCACTTT	CASSLAPALSSPLHF
TRBV5-8	TRBJ2-7	-	-	TGTGCCAGCAGCTTGCCAGGGGTTATGGTCGACGAGCAGTACTTC	CASSLPGVMVDEQYF
TRBV5-1	TRBJ1-2	TRBD1	once	TGCGCCAGCAGCTCGACAGGGGGCGTCGATGGCTACACCTTC	CASSSTGGVDGYTF
TRBV6-5	TRBJ1-2	TRBD1	-	TGTGCCAGCAGTTACTCGGACAGGGTAGGCGGCTACACCTTC	CASSYSDRVGGYTF
TRBV7-2	TRBJ2-3	-	-	TGTGCCAGCAGCTTAGCGGGGGGAGATACGCAGTATTTT	CASSLAGGDTQYF
TRBV14	TRBJ1-1	-	-	TGTGCCAGCCGGAGAGGGCTCAACACTGAAGCTTTCTTT	CASRRGLNTEAFF
TRBV12-3/TRBV12-4	TRBJ1-2	-	-	TGTGCCAGCAACCCCGGAGTGGGGAATGGCTACACCTTC	CASNPGVGNGYTF
TRBV7-2	TRBJ2-3	-	-	TGTGCCAGCAGCTTACCGGGTCGGTATACGCAGTATTTT	CASSLPGRYTQYF
TRBV5-8	TRBJ1-1	-	once	TGTGCCAGCAGCTTGGGGGACGGGTTGAACACTGAAGCTTTCTTT	CASSLGDGLNTEAFF
TRBV6-6	TRBJ2-7	TRBD2	-	TGTGCCAGCAGCTACACCAGCGGGGGGTACGAGCAGTACTTC	CASSYTSGGYEQYF
TRBV11-1	TRBJ2-1	TRBD1	-	TGTGCCAGCAGCGCCGCCGACAGGGGTGGGTTAAATGAGCAGTTCTTC	CASSAADRGGLNEQFF
TRBV28	TRBJ1-4	-	-	TGTGCCAGCAGGGGCCCGGCGGTGGAAAAACTGTTTTTT	CASRGPAVEKLFF
TRBV7-9	TRBJ1-2	-	-	TGTGCCAGCAGCATCGACCAGTATGGCTACACCTTC	CASSIDQYGYTF
TRBV18	TRBJ2-3	-	-	TGTGCCAGCTCACCCACTAGCCTCGGCACAGATACGCAGTATTTT	CASSPTSLGTDTQYF
TRBV5-6	TRBJ2-7	TRBD2	-	TGTGCCAGCAGCTCTGGCGGGGGTTTTCGAAACGAGCAGTACTTC	CASSSGGGFRNEQYF
TRBV5-6	TRBJ1-4	-	-	TGTGCCAGCAGGACACAGGGAAATGATGAAAAACTGTTTTTT	CASRTQGNDEKLFF
TRBV4-3	TRBJ2-1	-	-	TGCGCCAGCAGCCAAGATTTTAGCGGCTACTACAATGAGCAGTTCTTC	CASSQDFSGYYNEQFF
TRBV10-3	TRBJ2-5	-	-	TGTGCCATCAGTGAGTCATCAGTAAACCAAGAGACCCAGTACTTC	CAISESSVNQETQYF
TRBV6-6	TRBJ1-6	-	-	TGTGCCAGCAGTTACGAATACGAGAGGTCTTCACCCCTCCACTTT	CASSYEYERSSPLHF